This T cell receptor (beta chain) is drawn from a study of response to subunit inactivated influenza vaccine. This clonotype was recorded a few times. Its antigen is not known. Each CDR3 protein is one row after TCRdb ran MiXCR on the RT-PCR reads. The sample lists some 850,000 distinct CDR3 sequences, about 18% occurring once. Trimming shortened V by 4 bases and J by 0 bases, and 13 bases separated the two germline ends. The germline gives CDR1 MDHEN, CDR2 SYDVKM. The CDR3 has 15 amino acids. Study-wide findings and caveats: A suggestion made by the authors is that each seasonal influenza vaccination recruits few new T cells.

Sequenced here: PBMCs from blood, sampled around 5 days after vaccination. The rearrangement joins TRBV28 to TRBJ2-7; a possible D gene is TRBD1 (5 bases). This TCR was sampled from a man aged 50 or older who received an inactivated influenza vaccine. CDR3 sequence: CASSSQGFGSYEQYF. As DNA, the CDR3 is TGTGCCAGCAGTTCCCAGGGTTTTGGCTCCTACGAGCAGTACTTC.